These 29 T cell receptor beta chains share one sample of origin, sequenced in a study of control samples from healthy donors and cancer patients. Some clones are missing from TCRdb's copy, which holds only in-frame ones; the method was immunoSEQ multiplex PCR. The table shows 45,000 to 60,000 clones, with about 93% occurring only once. The sample was blood. These receptors were obtained from a man aged 25 to 45 in good health.

The chain uses TRBV5-5 and TRBJ2-2; 7 positions agree with TRBD1. V was clipped by 0 bases and J by 5 bases; unmatched bases: 7. The CDR3 length is 16 residues. CDR1 and CDR2 from the germline V gene are SGHKS and YYEKEE (reference sequence). The CDR3 sequence: CASSLVRQGATGELFF. The CDR3 DNA reads TGTGCCAGCAGCTTGGTGAGACAGGGAGCGACCGGGGAGCTGTTTTTT.

V is TRBV30 and J is TRBJ2-2; 7 nucleotides match TRBD2. Trimming cost V 3 bases and J 5 bases; bases outside gene matches: 0. Germline V gene sequence: CDR1 GTSNPN, CDR2 SVGIG (reference sequence). The CDR3 covers 12 residues. The CDR3 region is CAWRGLTGELFF. The CDR3 bases are TGTGCCTGGAGGGGACTAACCGGGGAGCTGTTTTTT.

This chain uses TRBV9 with TRBJ1-1, with D perhaps matching TRBD1 (6 bases). The V gene lost 0 bases and the J gene lost 10 bases, with 10 bases spanning the gap. This CDR3 has 12 residues. In germline, CDR1 is SGDLS, CDR2 YYNGEE. CDR3 region: CASSVAGGRAFF. The DNA of the CDR3 is TGTGCCAGCAGCGTAGCGGGGGGGCGAGCTTTCTTT. The full variable domain, with the rest looked up from reference TRBV9 and TRBJ1-1, is DSGVTQTPKHLITATGQRVTLRCSPRSGDLSVYWYQQSLDQGLQFLIQYYNGEERAKGNILERFSAQQFPDLHSELNLSSLELGDSALYFCASSVAGGRAFFGQGTRLTVV.

The chain joins TRBV6-6 to TRBJ2-1; maybe TRBD1 (6 bases). The CDR3 sequence is 16 residues long. Trimming cost V 2 bases and J 0 bases, with 11 bases left between them. The germline V gene has CDR1 MNHNY and CDR2 SVGAGI (reference sequence). The CDR3 loop is CASSYKRDNSYNEQFF. The CDR3 nucleotides read TGTGCCAGCAGTTACAAAAGGGACAACTCCTACAATGAGCAGTTCTTC.

The chain recombines TRBV18 with TRBJ1-1; 12 bases line up with TRBD1. The germline V gene encodes CDR1 KGHSH and CDR2 LQKENI. Trimming removed 1 base from V and 0 bases from J; junction bases left unmatched: 3. The CDR3 spans 17 residues. In DNA form, the CDR3 reads TGTGCCAGCTCACCACTGGGACAGGGGGCTTTGAACACTGAAGCTTTCTTT. Translation: CASSPLGQGALNTEAFF. The variable domain in full, with the rest retrieved from reference TRBV18 and TRBJ1-1, is NAGVMQNPRHLVRRRGQEARLRCSPMKGHSHVYWYRQLPEEGLKFMVYLQKENIIDESGMPKERFSAEFPKEGPSILRIQQVVRGDSAAYFCASSPLGQGALNTEAFFGQGTRLTVV.

The chain's CDR3 is CASSLDRGLNTEAFF. CDR3 bases: TGTGCCAGCAGCTTGGATCGGGGTTTGAACACTGAAGCTTTCTTT. J is TRBJ1-1 and V is TRBV5-5; D gene ambiguous. V was cut by 0 bases and J by 0 bases, with 9 bases left in between. Germline V gene sequence: CDR1 SGHKS, CDR2 YYEKEE (reference sequence). The CDR3 is 15 residues long.

The rearrangement links TRBV2 to TRBJ1-1; D is unresolved. In germline, CDR1 is SNHLY, CDR2 FYNNEI. CDR3 length: 12 amino acids. V lost 4 bases, J lost 1 base, and 4 bases lay in between. The CDR3 spells CASSAENTEAFF. DNA for the CDR3: TGTGCCAGCAGTGCGGAGAACACTGAAGCTTTCTTT.

The chain uses TRBV11-3 and TRBJ2-1; unclear D gene. The CDR3 is made up of 16 amino acids. With 0 bases removed from V and 1 base from J, the gap between germline ends came to 10 bases. Germline lookup yields CDR1 SGHNT and CDR2 YENEEA. CDR3 sequence: CASSLDGQNSYNEQFF. The CDR3 DNA reads as TGTGCCAGCAGCTTAGATGGGCAGAATTCCTACAATGAGCAGTTCTTC.

The chain recombines TRBV6-2 or TRBV6-3 with TRBJ2-2; 8 bases are shared with TRBD2. V gave up 4 bases and J gave up 3 bases; unmatched junction bases: 10. This CDR3 region has 17 residues. Germline V gives CDR1 MNHEY, CDR2 SVGEGT. DNA for the CDR3: TGTGCCAGCAGTTCCCGCCGGGGGGGTTTGGACACCGGGGAGCTGTTTTTT. Its translation: CASSSRRGGLDTGELFF.

This rearrangement joins TRBV2 to TRBJ2-1; the match to TRBD2 covers 9 bases. V lost 4 bases and J lost 7; bases outside the gene matches: 5. From germline, CDR1 is SNHLY and CDR2 FYNNEI. The CDR3 has 14 residues. CDR3: CASSGGGRANEQFF. The CDR3 region has the DNA TGTGCCAGCAGTGGGGGCGGGAGGGCAAATGAGCAGTTCTTC.

The chain recombines TRBV6-5 with TRBJ2-7; D is ambiguous. V was cut by 3 bases and J by 11 bases, with 11 bases left in between. The CDR3 is made up of 11 amino acids. Per germline, CDR1 MNHEY and CDR2 SVGAGI. CDR3 in amino acids: CASSYRAREYF. DNA for the CDR3: TGTGCCAGCAGTTATCGGGCTCGGGAGTACTTC.

The chain has TRBV19 and TRBJ1-5; D uncertain. The V and J ends lost 10 bases and 2 bases respectively, with 9 bases between them. This CDR3 is 12 amino acids long. Germline assignment: CDR1 LNHDA and CDR2 SQIVND (reference sequence). CDR3: CATRSGNQPQHF. The CDR3 DNA is TGTGCCACCCGAAGTGGCAATCAGCCCCAGCATTTT. Filled out from reference TRBV19 and TRBJ1-5, the complete variable domain reads DGGITQSPKYLFRKEGQNVTLSCEQNLNHDAMYWYRQDPGQGLRLIYYSQIVNDFQKGDIAEGYSVSREKKESFPLTVTSAQKNPTAFYLCATRSGNQPQHFGDGTRLSIL.

A few counts support this clone. The rearrangement uses TRBV24-1 and TRBJ1-2; D ambiguous. CDR3 length equals 13 residues. Germline lookup yields CDR1 KGHDR and CDR2 SFDVKD. Trimming took off 5 bases at V and 2 bases at J, with 8 bases between the two ends. This CDR3 is CATSAEQNYGYTF. CDR3 coding DNA: TGTGCCACCAGTGCCGAACAGAACTATGGCTACACCTTC.

The chain joins TRBV6-1 to TRBJ1-2, with TRBD1 as a possible D gene (5 bases). Germline CDR1 and CDR2: MNHNS and SASEGT. This CDR3 comprises 13 residues. The V end lost 2 bases, the J end lost 3 bases, and 7 bases lay between the germline ends. Here the CDR3 DNA reads TGTGCCAGCAGTGAACTGGGGGACTATGGCTACACCTTC. Translating it yields CASSELGDYGYTF.

The V and J genes are TRBV4-2 and TRBJ1-4; 8 bases are a match to TRBD1. Trimming took 0 bases from V and 4 from J; bases not matched to a gene: 10. Germline-derived CDR1 and CDR2 are LGHNA and YNFKEQ. This CDR3 has 18 residues. CDR3: CASSQDWGRGHGNEKLFF. CDR3 nucleotide sequence: TGTGCCAGCAGCCAAGATTGGGGCAGGGGGCATGGTAATGAAAAACTGTTTTTT.

This clone was seen a handful of times. The rearrangement joins TRBV29-1 to TRBJ1-5; 7 bases map to TRBD1. CDR1 is SQVTM, CDR2 ANQGSEA, per germline. Trimming cost V 5 bases and J 4 bases; bases outside gene matches: 8. The CDR3 loop spans 14 amino acids. The CDR3 DNA follows: TGCAGCGTTAAGACAGGGCCGCTGAATCAGCCCCAGCATTTT. This gives the protein CSVKTGPLNQPQHF.

The gene calls are TRBV2 and TRBJ2-7; D is unclear. The CDR3 loop spans 14 amino acids. Trimming stripped 2 bases from V and 7 bases from J, with 15 bases between. In germline, CDR1 is SNHLY, CDR2 FYNNEI. The CDR3 sequence: CASSESDGPWEQYF. In DNA form, the CDR3 reads TGTGCCAGCAGTGAATCAGACGGCCCTTGGGAGCAGTACTTC. Combining the CDR3 with reference TRBV2 and TRBJ2-7 gives the whole variable domain EPEVTQTPSHQVTQMGQEVILRCVPISNHLYFYWYRQILGQKVEFLVSFYNNEISEKSEIFDDQFSVERPDGSNFTLKIRSTKLEDSAMYFCASSESDGPWEQYFGPGTRLTVT.

The chain recombines TRBV4-3 with TRBJ2-5; D tentatively fits TRBD1 or TRBD2 (6 bases each). The V gene's germline CDR1 is LGHNA and CDR2 YSLEER. This CDR3 contains 15 residues. Trimming removed 1 base at V and 5 bases at J, with 14 bases between. The CDR3 DNA follows: TGCGCCAGCAGCCAAGGGCAAGGGGGGACGGAGACCCAGTACTTC. It yields the protein CASSQGQGGTETQYF.

The rearrangement links TRBV9 to TRBJ1-1; TRBD1 agrees at 10 bases. This CDR3 spans 15 amino acids. Per germline, CDR1 SGDLS and CDR2 YYNGEE. Germline trimming cut 4 bases from V and 12 bases from J; bases unmatched to any gene: 15. The CDR3 region has the DNA TGTGCCAGCAGCCCCGGGACAGGGGCCCAGGAGAGGACTTTCTTT. Translated, it gives CASSPGTGAQERTFF.

The rearrangement joins TRBV19 to TRBJ1-2; D is ambiguous. V was trimmed by 4 bases and J by 0 bases, leaving 21 bases between them. Germline values: CDR1 LNHDA, CDR2 SQIVND (reference sequence). CDR3 length: 18 amino acids. CDR3 bases: TGTGCCAGTAGTACAGCGGGCATCCTAATCCGACCTAACTATGGCTACACCTTC. Translating gives CASSTAGILIRPNYGYTF.

The chain recombines TRBV13 with TRBJ1-4; 7 nucleotides match TRBD1. The CDR3 is made up of 12 amino acids. After removal of 5 bases from V and 11 bases from J, the junction contained 5 bases not matched to a gene. Per the germline V gene, CDR1 is PRHDT and CDR2 is FYEKMQ (reference sequence). For the CDR3, the DNA is TGTGCCAGCAGCGTTGACAGGGTTAAACTGTTTTTT. It yields the protein CASSVDRVKLFF. The entire variable domain, with the rest obtained from reference TRBV13 and TRBJ1-4, is as follows: AAGVIQSPRHLIKEKRETATLKCYPIPRHDTVYWYQQGPGQDPQFLISFYEKMQSDKGSIPDRFSAQQFSDYHSELNMSSLELGDSALYFCASSVDRVKLFFGSGTQLSVL.

The V and J genes are TRBV7-9 and TRBJ2-5; 8 bases line up with TRBD2. The CDR3 has 16 amino acids. J lost 0 bases, V lost 4 bases, and 7 bases had no gene match. Germline CDR1 reads SEHNR; CDR2 reads FQNEAQ (reference sequence). CDR3 sequence (DNA): TGTGCCAGCAGCTCCCACCAGCGGGGGTACCAAGAGACCCAGTACTTC. This codes for CASSSHQRGYQETQYF.

The chain combines TRBV10-3 with TRBJ2-5, with 7 bases that match TRBD2. V lost 6 bases and J lost 4; bases outside the gene matches: 5. The CDR3 extends over 13 amino acids. The germline CDR1 and CDR2 sequences are ENHRY and SYGVKD. The CDR3: CAIRIAGAETQYF. CDR3 in DNA: TGTGCCATCAGAATAGCGGGTGCAGAGACCCAGTACTTC.

The rearrangement uses TRBV9 and TRBJ2-7, with no clear D. Germline V gene sequence: CDR1 SGDLS, CDR2 YYNGEE. V was clipped by 2 bases and J by 3 bases, with 15 bases between them. This CDR3 is 15 amino acids long. The CDR3 DNA reads TGTGCCAGCAGCGTTTTGGGTGACAATCACTACGAGCAGTACTTC. It yields the protein CASSVLGDNHYEQYF.

This clone was seen only once. The V call is TRBV18, the J call TRBJ1-2; D gene uncertain. Trimming took 8 bases from V and 4 from J, leaving 14 bases between them. Germline lookup yields CDR1 KGHSH and CDR2 LQKENI. The CDR3 covers 13 residues. The CDR3 nucleotides are TGTGCCAGCGGCACGGGGAGCCTCTATGGCTACACCTTC. Its protein product is CASGTGSLYGYTF.

The V call is TRBV4-1, the J call TRBJ2-4; D is ambiguous. V was pared by 0 bases and J by 4 bases, with 10 bases between. The CDR3 has 15 residues. Per germline, CDR1 MGHRA and CDR2 YSYEKL. The CDR3 here is CASSQDGARKNIQYF. Here the CDR3 DNA reads TGCGCCAGCAGCCAAGACGGAGCCAGGAAAAACATTCAGTACTTC.

V and J are TRBV7-3 and TRBJ2-1; D possibly corresponds to TRBD1 (6 bases). CDR3 length: 14 residues. The germline V and J ends were trimmed by 6 bases and 7 bases, with 16 bases remaining between them. CDR1 and CDR2 (germline): SGHTA, FQGTGA. The CDR3 nucleotides are TGTGCCAGCAGACACCGGGGAAGGGGGAATGAGCAGTTCTTC. The encoded protein is CASRHRGRGNEQFF.

This clone appeared once. This rearrangement joins TRBV6-5 to TRBJ2-7; a weak D match, TRBD1 (6 bases). V lost 7 bases and J lost 2, with 18 bases in between. Germline V gene lookup returns CDR1 MNHEY and CDR2 SVGAGI. The CDR3 has 15 amino acids. The CDR3 sequence is CASKEGQRRTYEQYF. CDR3 in DNA: TGTGCCAGCAAAGAGGGACAAAGGCGAACCTACGAGCAGTACTTC.

V is TRBV11-3 and J is TRBJ2-7, with 9 bases lining up with TRBD1. The CDR3 has 15 residues. V shed 5 bases and J 0 bases; nucleotides not matched to a gene: 5. The germline V gene encodes CDR1 SGHNT and CDR2 YENEEA. The CDR3 DNA reads as TGTGCCAGCAGCACAAACAGGGGGCACTCCTACGAGCAGTACTTC. This translates into CASSTNRGHSYEQYF.